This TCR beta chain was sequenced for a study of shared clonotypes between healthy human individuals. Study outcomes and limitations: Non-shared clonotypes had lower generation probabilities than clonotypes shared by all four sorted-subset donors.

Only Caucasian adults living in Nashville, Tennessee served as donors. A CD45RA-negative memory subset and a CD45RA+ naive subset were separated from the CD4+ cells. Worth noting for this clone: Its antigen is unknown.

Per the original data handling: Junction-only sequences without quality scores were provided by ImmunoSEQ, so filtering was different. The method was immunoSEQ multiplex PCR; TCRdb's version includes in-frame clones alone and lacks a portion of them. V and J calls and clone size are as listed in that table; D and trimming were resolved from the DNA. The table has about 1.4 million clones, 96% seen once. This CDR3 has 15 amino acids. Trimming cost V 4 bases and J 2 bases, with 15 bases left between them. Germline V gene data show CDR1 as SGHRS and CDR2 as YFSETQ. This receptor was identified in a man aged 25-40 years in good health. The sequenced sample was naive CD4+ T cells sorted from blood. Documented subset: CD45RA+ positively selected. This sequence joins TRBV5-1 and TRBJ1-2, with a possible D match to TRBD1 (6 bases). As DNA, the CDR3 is TGCGCCAGCAGCAATGCTGGACAGTCCAACTATGGCTACACCTTC. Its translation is CASSNAGQSNYGYTF. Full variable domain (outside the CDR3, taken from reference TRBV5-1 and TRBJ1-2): KAGVTQTPRYLIKTRGQQVTLSCSPISGHRSVSWYQQTPGQGLQFLFEYFSETQRNKGNFPGRFSGRQFSNSRSEMNVSTLELGDSALYLCASSNAGQSNYGYTFGSGTRLTVV.